Below are 14 T cell receptor beta chains sequenced from a single sample in a study of PD-1 blockade in classical Hodgkin lymphoma. Stated time point: cycle 4 day 1 (C4D1), after less than 7 weeks of nivolumab. Each patient experienced a relapse that followed autologous stem cell transplantation, and brentuximab vedotin exposure varied. Only in-frame clones appear in the TCRdb table, and some are missing; sequencing was by immunoSEQ multiplex PCR. The sample contains just under 65,000 clones, around nine tenths of which appear only once. The specimen comprised peripheral blood mononuclear cells (PBMCs), sampled before the fourth cycle of nivolumab. The receptors come from a human donor with classical Hodgkin lymphoma.

J is TRBJ2-7 and V is TRBV27, with no clear D. The CDR3 has 16 amino acids. Per germline, CDR1 MNHEY and CDR2 SMNVEV (reference sequence). V lost 3 bases and J lost 4, with 19 bases in between. In DNA, the CDR3 is TGTGCCAGCAGTTTCTCCCTGGGATTTGTGAGTTACGAGCAGTACTTC. Encoded protein: CASSFSLGFVSYEQYF.

This chain links TRBV7-4 with TRBJ2-7, with no clear D. The germline gives CDR1 SGHVT, CDR2 SQSDAQ. The CDR3 spans 14 residues. V lost 1 base and J 0 bases, leaving 7 bases between the germline ends. This chain's CDR3 is CASSLEASSYEQYF. Written as DNA, the CDR3 is TGTGCCAGCAGCTTAGAAGCTTCCTCCTACGAGCAGTACTTC.

The genes are TRBV7-9 and TRBJ2-1, with 7 bases matching TRBD1. This CDR3 has 14 amino acids. Germline trimming cut 5 bases from V and 4 bases from J; bases unmatched to any gene: 5. Germline V CDR1 and CDR2: SEHNR, FQNEAQ (reference sequence). CDR3 loop: CASSRQGVYNEQFF. Here the CDR3 DNA reads TGTGCCAGCAGCCGTCAGGGGGTTTACAATGAGCAGTTCTTC.

The chain is built from TRBV29-1 and TRBJ2-3; 7 positions agree with TRBD1. J lost 0 bases, V lost 6 bases, and 18 bases had no gene match. Looked up from germline, CDR1 is SQVTM and CDR2 is ANQGSEA. CDR3 length: 18 residues. The CDR3 loop reads CSVPLRKPGQFSTDTQYF. The CDR3 nucleotides read TGCAGCGTCCCACTCCGAAAACCGGGACAGTTTAGCACAGATACGCAGTATTTT.

The V and J genes are TRBV19 and TRBJ2-1; D is unclear. V lost 4 bases and J lost 4, with 5 bases in between. The CDR3 is made up of 12 amino acids. CDR1 and CDR2 from the germline V gene are LNHDA and SQIVND (reference sequence). CDR3 residues: CASSRGYNEQFF. CDR3 DNA: TGTGCCAGTAGTAGGGGTTACAATGAGCAGTTCTTC.

The chain joins TRBV6-6 to TRBJ1-6; 10 positions agree with TRBD1. Germline V CDR1 and CDR2: MNHNY, SVGAGI (reference sequence). CDR3 length equals 16 residues. V lost 10 bases, J lost 5 bases, and 11 bases stayed unmatched. CDR3 sequence: CATSLGQGGNNSPLHF. The CDR3 DNA is TGTGCCACCTCTTTAGGACAGGGGGGGAATAATTCACCCCTCCACTTT.

CDR3 amino acids: CASSTSGTIYEQYF. DNA for the CDR3: TGTGCCAGTAGTACTAGCGGGACCATTTACGAGCAGTACTTC. V and J are TRBV19 and TRBJ2-7; 9 nucleotides match TRBD2. J lost 4 bases, V lost 4 bases, and 5 bases had no gene match. Germline assignment: CDR1 LNHDA and CDR2 SQIVND (reference sequence). The CDR3 runs 14 residues.

This chain joins TRBV6-5 and TRBJ2-7; a weak D match, TRBD1 (5 bases). This CDR3 contains 13 residues. CDR1 and CDR2 from the germline V gene are MNHEY and SVGAGI. Trimming pared 7 bases from V and 7 bases from J, leaving 17 bases between. CDR3 bases: TGTGCCAGCACTAACAGGACCAGTGGGGAGCAGTACTTC. As protein: CASTNRTSGEQYF.

The chain has TRBV5-8 and TRBJ2-2, with D possibly TRBD2 on 5 matching bases. The V end was cut by 3 bases, the J end by 7 bases, with 10 bases between. The CDR3 has 13 amino acids. Germline CDR1 is SGHTS and CDR2 is YDEGEE. The chain's CDR3 is CASSSRRGGELFF. The CDR3 DNA reads TGTGCCAGCAGCTCCAGACGGGGCGGGGAGCTGTTTTTT.

The rearrangement uses TRBV4-2 and TRBJ2-7; 8 nucleotides align to TRBD2. The CDR3 has 15 amino acids. V shed 8 bases, J shed 2 bases, and the junction held 11 bases outside the gene matches. Looked up from germline, CDR1 is LGHNA and CDR2 is YNFKEQ. The CDR3 DNA reads as TGTGCCAGCCGCCCCCGGGAGGGGCTAGCCTACGAGCAGTACTTC. Amino acids: CASRPREGLAYEQYF.

J is TRBJ1-5 and V is TRBV2; 7 bases align to TRBD1. Trimming took 3 bases from V and 4 from J; bases not matched to a gene: 6. Germline V gene sequence: CDR1 SNHLY, CDR2 FYNNEI. CDR3 size: 15 residues. CDR3 amino acids: CASSDPGQLNQPQHF. CDR3 sequence (DNA): TGTGCCAGCAGTGATCCGGGACAGCTTAATCAGCCCCAGCATTTT.

The chain has TRBV19 and TRBJ2-6; TRBD1 or TRBD2 may be the D gene (5 bases each). V was shortened by 3 bases and J by 3 bases, with 9 bases between the two germline ends. From germline, CDR1 is LNHDA and CDR2 SQIVND (reference sequence). The CDR3 loop spans 15 amino acids. CDR3: CASSIIGGGANVLTF. DNA for the CDR3: TGTGCCAGTAGTATTATTGGGGGTGGGGCCAACGTCCTGACTTTC.

The J gene is TRBJ1-6, the V gene TRBV4-1; TRBD1 matches 8 bases. The CDR3 has 14 amino acids. With 2 bases clipped from V and 7 bases from J, the junction kept 1 base outside the gene matches. CDR1 is MGHRA and CDR2 is YSYEKL in the germline V gene. This CDR3 is CASSQWDRNSPLHF. The CDR3 bases are TGCGCCAGCAGCCAATGGGACAGGAATTCACCCCTCCACTTT.

This clone was counted once. The chain combines TRBV10-2 with TRBJ2-1; 15 nucleotides align to TRBD2. Per the germline V gene, CDR1 is WSHSY and CDR2 is SAAADI. CDR3 length: 17 amino acids. Unmatched junction bases numbered 6, after V lost 6 bases and J lost 3 bases. CDR3 nucleotides: TGCGCCAGCAGCGGGACTAGCGGGAGGTATGTCTACAATGAGCAGTTCTTC. The encoded protein is CASSGTSGRYVYNEQFF.